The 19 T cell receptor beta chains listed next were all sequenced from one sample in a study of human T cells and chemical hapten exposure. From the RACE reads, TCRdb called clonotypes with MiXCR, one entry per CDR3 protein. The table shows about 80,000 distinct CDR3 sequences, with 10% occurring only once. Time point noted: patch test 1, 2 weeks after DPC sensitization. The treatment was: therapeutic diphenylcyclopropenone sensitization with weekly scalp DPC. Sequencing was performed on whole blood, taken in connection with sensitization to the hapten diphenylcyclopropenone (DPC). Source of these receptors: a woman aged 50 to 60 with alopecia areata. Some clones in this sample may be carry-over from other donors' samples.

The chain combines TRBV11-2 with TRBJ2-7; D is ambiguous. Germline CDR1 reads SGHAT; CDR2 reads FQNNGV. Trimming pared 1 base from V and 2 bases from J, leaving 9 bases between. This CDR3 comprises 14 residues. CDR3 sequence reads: CASSLGTIPYEQYF. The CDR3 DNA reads TGTGCCAGCAGCTTAGGTACCATTCCCTACGAGCAGTACTTC.

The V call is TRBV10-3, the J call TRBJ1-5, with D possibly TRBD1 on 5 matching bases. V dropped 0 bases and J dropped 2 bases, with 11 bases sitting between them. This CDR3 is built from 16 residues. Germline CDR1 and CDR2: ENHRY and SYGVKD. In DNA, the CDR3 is TGTGCCATCAGTGAGTCGAAAAGGGGTGGCAATCAGCCCCAGCATTTT. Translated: CAISESKRGGNQPQHF.

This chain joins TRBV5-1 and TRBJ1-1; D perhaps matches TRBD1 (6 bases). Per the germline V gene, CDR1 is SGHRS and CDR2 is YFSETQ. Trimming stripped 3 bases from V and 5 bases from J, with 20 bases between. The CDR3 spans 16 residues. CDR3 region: CASSSGGGERGTEAFF. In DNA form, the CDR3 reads TGCGCCAGCAGCTCCGGGGGCGGGGAGCGAGGTACTGAAGCTTTCTTT.

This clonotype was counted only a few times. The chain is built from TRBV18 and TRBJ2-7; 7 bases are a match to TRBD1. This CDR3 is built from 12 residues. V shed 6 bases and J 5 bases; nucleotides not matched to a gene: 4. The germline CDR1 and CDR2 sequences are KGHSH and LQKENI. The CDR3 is CASSPDRDEQYF. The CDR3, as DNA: TGTGCCAGCTCTCCCGACAGGGACGAGCAGTACTTC.

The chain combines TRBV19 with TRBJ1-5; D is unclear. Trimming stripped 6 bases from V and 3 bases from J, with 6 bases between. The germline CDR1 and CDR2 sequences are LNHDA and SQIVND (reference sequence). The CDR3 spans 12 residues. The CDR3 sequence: CASSPLNQPQHF. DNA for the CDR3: TGTGCCAGTAGCCCCCTCAATCAGCCCCAGCATTTT.

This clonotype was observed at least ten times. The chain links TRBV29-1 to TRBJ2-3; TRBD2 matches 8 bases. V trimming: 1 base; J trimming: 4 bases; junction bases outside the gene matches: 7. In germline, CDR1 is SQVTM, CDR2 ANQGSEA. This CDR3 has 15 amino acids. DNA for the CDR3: TGCAGCGTTGAAGCGGCGGGAGGATGGGCAGATACGCAGTATTTT. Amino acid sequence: CSVEAAGGWADTQYF.

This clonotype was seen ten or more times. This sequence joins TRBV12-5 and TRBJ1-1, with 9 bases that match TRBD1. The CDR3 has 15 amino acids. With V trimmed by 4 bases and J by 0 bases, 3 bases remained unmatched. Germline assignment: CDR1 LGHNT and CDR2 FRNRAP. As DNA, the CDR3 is TGTGCTAGTGGTTCCGGACAGGGGATGAACACTGAAGCTTTCTTT. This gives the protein CASGSGQGMNTEAFF.

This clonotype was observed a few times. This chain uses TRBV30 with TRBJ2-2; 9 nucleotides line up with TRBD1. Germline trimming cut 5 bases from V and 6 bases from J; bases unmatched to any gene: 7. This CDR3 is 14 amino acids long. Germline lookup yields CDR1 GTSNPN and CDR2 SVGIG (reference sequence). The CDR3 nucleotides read TGTGCCTGGGTCAGGGACAGGGAAGCCGGGGAGCTGTTTTTT. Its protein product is CAWVRDREAGELFF.

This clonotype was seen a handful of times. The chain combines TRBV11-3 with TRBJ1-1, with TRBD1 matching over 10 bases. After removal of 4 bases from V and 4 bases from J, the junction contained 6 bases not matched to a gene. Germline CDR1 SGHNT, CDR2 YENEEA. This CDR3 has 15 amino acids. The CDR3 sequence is CASSSVGQGFTEAFF. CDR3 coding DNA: TGTGCCAGCAGCTCTGTGGGACAGGGGTTCACTGAAGCTTTCTTT.

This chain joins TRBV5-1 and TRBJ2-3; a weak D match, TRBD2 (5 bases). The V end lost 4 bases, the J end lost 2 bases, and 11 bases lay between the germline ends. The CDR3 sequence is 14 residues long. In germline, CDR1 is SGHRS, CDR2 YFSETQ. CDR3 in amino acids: CASSAGLTTDTQYF. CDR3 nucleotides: TGCGCCAGCAGCGCAGGACTGACCACAGATACGCAGTATTTT. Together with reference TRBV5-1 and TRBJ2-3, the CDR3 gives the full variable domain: KAGVTQTPRYLIKTRGQQVTLSCSPISGHRSVSWYQQTPGQGLQFLFEYFSETQRNKGNFPGRFSGRQFSNSRSEMNVSTLELGDSALYLCASSAGLTTDTQYFGPGTRLTVL.

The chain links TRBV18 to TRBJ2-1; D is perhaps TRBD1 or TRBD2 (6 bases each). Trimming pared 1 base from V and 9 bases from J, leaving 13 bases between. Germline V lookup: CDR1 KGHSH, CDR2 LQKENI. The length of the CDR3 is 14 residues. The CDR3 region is CASSPQGGLLEQFF. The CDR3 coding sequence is TGTGCCAGCTCACCACAGGGGGGCCTTCTTGAGCAGTTCTTC.

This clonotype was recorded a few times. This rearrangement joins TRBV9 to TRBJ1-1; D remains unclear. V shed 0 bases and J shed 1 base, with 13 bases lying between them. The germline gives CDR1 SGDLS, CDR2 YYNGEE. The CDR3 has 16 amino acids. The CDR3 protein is CASSVGDLAENTEAFF. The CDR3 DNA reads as TGTGCCAGCAGCGTAGGGGATCTGGCGGAGAACACTGAAGCTTTCTTT.

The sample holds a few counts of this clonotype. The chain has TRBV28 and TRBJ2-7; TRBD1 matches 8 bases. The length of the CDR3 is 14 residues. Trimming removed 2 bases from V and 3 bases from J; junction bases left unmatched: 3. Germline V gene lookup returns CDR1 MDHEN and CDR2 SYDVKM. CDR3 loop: CASSLTDRDYEQYF. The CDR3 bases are TGTGCCAGCAGTTTAACGGACAGGGACTACGAGCAGTACTTC.

The CDR3 sequence: CATGTLQGTQYF. The CDR3 coding sequence is TGTGCCACCGGGACTCTTCAGGGAACGCAGTATTTT. J is TRBJ2-3 and V is TRBV10-3; a possible D gene is TRBD2 (6 bases). Per germline, CDR1 ENHRY and CDR2 SYGVKD. V gave up 10 bases and J gave up 9 bases, with 17 bases separating them. The CDR3 has 12 residues.

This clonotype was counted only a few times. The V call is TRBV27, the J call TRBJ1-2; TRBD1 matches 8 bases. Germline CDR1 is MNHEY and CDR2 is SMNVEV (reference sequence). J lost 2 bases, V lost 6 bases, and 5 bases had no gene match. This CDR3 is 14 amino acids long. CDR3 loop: CASRDTGGNYGYTF. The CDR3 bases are TGTGCCAGCAGGGATACAGGGGGGAACTATGGCTACACCTTC.

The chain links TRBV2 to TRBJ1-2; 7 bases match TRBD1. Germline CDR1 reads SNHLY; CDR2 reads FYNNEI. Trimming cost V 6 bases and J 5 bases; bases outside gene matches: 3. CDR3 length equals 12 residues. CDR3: CASSGTEYGYTF. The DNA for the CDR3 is TGTGCCAGCAGCGGGACAGAGTATGGCTACACCTTC.

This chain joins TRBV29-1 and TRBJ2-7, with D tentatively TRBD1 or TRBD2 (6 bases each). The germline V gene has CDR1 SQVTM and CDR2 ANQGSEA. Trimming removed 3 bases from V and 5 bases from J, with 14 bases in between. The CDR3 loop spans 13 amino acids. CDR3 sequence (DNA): TGCAGCGTTGAGTTTCGGGGGCGCGACGAGCAGTACTTC. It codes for CSVEFRGRDEQYF.

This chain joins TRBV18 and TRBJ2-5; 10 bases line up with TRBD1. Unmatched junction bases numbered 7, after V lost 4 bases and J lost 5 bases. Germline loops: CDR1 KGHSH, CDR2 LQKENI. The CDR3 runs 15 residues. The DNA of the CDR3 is TGTGCCAGCTCACTTCGACAGGGGGCGCAGGAGACCCAGTACTTC. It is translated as CASSLRQGAQETQYF.

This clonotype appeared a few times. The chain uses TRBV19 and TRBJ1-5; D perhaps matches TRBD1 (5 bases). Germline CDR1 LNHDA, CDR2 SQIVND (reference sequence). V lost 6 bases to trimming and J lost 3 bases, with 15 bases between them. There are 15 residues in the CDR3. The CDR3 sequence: CASSRREGPNQPQHF. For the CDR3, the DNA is TGTGCCAGTAGCCGCCGCGAGGGACCCAATCAGCCCCAGCATTTT.